This T cell receptor beta chain is drawn from a study of T-cell reconstitution after alpha-beta-depleted transplantation in children. Trimming removed 4 bases at V and 6 bases at J, with 13 bases between. The length of the CDR3 is 13 residues. Germline values: CDR1 DFQATT, CDR2 SNEGSKA (reference sequence). Unique molecular identifiers were used in preparing the TCRbeta library. TCRdb ran MiXCR on the PCR reads and lists one entry per CDR3 protein. The sample shows about 72,000 distinct CDR3 sequences, about 7.3% of them seen only once. This clonotype was recorded at least ten times. This TCR came from a human donor who donated a stem cell graft to a child with acute lymphoblastic leukemia. The sequencing used PBMCs from the stem cell graft donor, collected from the stem cell graft. The chain links TRBV20-1 to TRBJ1-5; weak D call: TRBD1 (5 bases). The CDR3, as DNA: TGCAGTGCTATCAGGGAGCTGGTTCAGCCCCAGCATTTT. Translated, it gives CSAIRELVQPQHF.